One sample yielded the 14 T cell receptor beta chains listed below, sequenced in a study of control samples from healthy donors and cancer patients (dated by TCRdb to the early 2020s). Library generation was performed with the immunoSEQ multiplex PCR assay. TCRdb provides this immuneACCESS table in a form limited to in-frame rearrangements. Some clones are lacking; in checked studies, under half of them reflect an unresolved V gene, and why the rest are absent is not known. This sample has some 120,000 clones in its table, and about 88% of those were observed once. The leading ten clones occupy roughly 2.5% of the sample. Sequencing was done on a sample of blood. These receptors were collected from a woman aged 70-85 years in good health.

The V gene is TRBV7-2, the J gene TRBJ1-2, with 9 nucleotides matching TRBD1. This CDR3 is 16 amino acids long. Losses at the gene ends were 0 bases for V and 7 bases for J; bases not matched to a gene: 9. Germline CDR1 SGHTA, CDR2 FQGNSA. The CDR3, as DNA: TGTGCCAGCAGCTTAGCCGGGACAGGGACTTACGGTGGCTACACCTTC. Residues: CASSLAGTGTYGGYTF.

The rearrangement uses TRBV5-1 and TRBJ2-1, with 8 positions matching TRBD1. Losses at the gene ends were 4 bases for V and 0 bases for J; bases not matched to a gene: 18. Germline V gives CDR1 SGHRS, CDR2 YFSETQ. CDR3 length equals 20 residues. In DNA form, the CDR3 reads TGCGCCAGCAGCGTAGGCATAGGTCGCCGGGACAGGAGCTCCTACAATGAGCAGTTCTTC. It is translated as CASSVGIGRRDRSSYNEQFF.

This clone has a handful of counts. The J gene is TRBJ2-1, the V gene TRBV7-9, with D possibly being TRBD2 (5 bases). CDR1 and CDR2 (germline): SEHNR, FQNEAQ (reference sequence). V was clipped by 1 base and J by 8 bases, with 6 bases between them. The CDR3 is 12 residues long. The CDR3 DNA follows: TGTGCCAGCAGCTTAGTGGGAGATGAGCAGTTCTTC. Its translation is CASSLVGDEQFF. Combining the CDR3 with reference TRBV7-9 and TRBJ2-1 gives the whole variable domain DTGVSQNPRHKITKRGQNVTFRCDPISEHNRLYWYRQTLGQGPEFLTYFQNEAQLEKSRLLSDRFSAERPKGSFSTLEIQRTEQGDSAMYLCASSLVGDEQFFGPGTRLTVL.

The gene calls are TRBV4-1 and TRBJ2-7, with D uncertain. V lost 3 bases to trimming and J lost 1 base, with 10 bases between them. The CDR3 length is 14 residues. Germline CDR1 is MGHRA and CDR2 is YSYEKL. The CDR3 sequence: CASSHFTGSYEQYF. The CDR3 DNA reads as TGCGCCAGCAGCCATTTTACTGGGTCCTACGAGCAGTACTTC.

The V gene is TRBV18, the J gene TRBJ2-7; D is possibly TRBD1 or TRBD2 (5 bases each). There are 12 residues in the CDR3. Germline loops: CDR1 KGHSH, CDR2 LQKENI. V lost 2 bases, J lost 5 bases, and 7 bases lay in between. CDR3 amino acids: CASSPGDHEQYF. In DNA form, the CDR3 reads TGTGCCAGCTCACCAGGGGACCACGAGCAGTACTTC.

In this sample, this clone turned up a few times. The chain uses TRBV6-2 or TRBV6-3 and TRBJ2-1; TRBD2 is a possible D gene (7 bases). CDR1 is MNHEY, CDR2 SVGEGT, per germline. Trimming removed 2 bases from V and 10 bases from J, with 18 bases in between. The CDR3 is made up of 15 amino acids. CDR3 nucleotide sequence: TGTGCCAGCAGTTACAAGGTCGGGGGGCCGTTGGAGCAGTTCTTC. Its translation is CASSYKVGGPLEQFF.

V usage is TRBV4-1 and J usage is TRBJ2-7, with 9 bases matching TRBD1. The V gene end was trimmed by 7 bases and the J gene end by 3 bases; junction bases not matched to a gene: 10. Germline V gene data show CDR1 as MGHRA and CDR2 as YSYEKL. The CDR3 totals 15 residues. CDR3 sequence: CASTPRQGEVYEQYF. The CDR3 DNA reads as TGCGCCAGCACTCCTAGACAGGGGGAGGTCTACGAGCAGTACTTC.

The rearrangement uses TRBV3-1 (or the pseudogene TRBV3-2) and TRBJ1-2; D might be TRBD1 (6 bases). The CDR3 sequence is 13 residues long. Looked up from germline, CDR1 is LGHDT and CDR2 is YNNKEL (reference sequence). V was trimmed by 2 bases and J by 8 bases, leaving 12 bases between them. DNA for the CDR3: TGTGCCAGCAGCCAATTGGGGGCTACGGGCTACACCTTC. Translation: CASSQLGATGYTF.

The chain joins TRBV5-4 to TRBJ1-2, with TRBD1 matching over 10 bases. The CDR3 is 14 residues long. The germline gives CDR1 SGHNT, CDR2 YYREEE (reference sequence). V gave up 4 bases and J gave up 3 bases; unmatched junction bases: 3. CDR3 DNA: TGTGCCAGCAGCGCGGGACAGGGGTACTATGGCTACACCTTC. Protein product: CASSAGQGYYGYTF.

CDR3 DNA sequence: TGTGCCAGCTCACCCTCCCGGGGCAATTCACCCCTCCACTTT. It encodes CASSPSRGNSPLHF. The chain recombines TRBV18 with TRBJ1-6; a weak D match, TRBD1 (5 bases). The V end was cut by 3 bases, the J end by 7 bases, with 10 bases between. CDR1 is KGHSH and CDR2 is LQKENI in the germline V gene. The CDR3 loop spans 14 amino acids.

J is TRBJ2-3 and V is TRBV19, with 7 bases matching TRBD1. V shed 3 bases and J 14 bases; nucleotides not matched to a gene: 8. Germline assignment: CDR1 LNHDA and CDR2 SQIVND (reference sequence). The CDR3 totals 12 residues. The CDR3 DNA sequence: TGTGCCAGTAGTATTGTGGGACAGAATAGGTATTTT. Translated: CASSIVGQNRYF.

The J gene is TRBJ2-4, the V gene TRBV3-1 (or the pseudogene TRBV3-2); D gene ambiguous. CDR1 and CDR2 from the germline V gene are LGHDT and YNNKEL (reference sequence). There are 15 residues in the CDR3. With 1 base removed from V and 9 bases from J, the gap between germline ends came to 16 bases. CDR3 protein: CASSQGGAAGGIQYF. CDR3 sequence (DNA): TGTGCCAGCAGCCAAGGTGGTGCAGCAGGCGGCATTCAGTACTTC.

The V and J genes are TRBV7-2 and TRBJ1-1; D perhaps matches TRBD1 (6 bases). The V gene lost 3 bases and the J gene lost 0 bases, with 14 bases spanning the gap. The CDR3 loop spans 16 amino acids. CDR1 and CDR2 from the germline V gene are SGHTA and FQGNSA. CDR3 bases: TGTGCCAGCAGCTTTGACGGGACATCTATGAACACTGAAGCTTTCTTT. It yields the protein CASSFDGTSMNTEAFF.

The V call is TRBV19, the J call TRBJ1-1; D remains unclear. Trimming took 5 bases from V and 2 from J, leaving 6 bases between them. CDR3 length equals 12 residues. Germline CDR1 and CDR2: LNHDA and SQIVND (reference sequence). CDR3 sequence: CASSLTNTEAFF. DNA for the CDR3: TGTGCCAGTAGTCTCACTAACACTGAAGCTTTCTTT.